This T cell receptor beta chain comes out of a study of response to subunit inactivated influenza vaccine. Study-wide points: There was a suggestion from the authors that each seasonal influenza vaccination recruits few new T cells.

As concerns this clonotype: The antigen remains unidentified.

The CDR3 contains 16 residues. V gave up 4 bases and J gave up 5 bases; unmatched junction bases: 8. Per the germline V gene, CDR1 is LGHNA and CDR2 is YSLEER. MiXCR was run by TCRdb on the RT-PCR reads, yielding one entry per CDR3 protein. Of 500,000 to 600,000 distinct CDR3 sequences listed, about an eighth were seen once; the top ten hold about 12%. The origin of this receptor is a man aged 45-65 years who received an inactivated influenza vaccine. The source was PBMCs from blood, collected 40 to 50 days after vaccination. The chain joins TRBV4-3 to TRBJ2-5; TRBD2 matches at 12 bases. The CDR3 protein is CASSRGLTSGGETQYF. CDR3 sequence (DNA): TGCGCCAGCAGCCGAGGACTAACTAGCGGGGGGGAGACCCAGTACTTC.